This TCR beta chain was found in a study of Ad26.COV2.S vaccination and SARS-CoV-2 variants. Study-wide findings and caveats: Vaccinees displayed broader spike-specific TCR repertoires than placebo recipients.

V was shortened by 3 bases and J by 5 bases, with 8 bases between the two germline ends. CDR1 is SEHNR, CDR2 FQNEAQ, per germline (reference sequence). The CDR3 is 14 amino acids. Measured with immunoSEQ multiplex PCR; TCRdb has only the in-frame clones, and not every one. The data show roughly 700,000 clones, more than 70% seen once. Treatment noted: some 20 received Ad26.COV2.S at low or high dose, single or two shots; about 5 received placebo; per-sample allocation not given. Day 63 after the first injection of vaccine or placebo was the sampling time. An adult donor aged 18-55 years was enrolled in Boston. About this clone itself: Its specificity is not known.

The genes are TRBV7-9 and TRBJ1-6; the D is unclear. The sequence came from a person between 18 and 59 years old who received the Ad26.COV2.S COVID-19 vaccine or a placebo. The sequencing used peripheral blood, collected in a trial of Ad26.COV2.S vaccine versus placebo. CDR3 region: CASSFGRNNSPLHF. As DNA, the CDR3 is TGTGCCAGCAGCTTTGGCAGAAATAATTCACCCCTCCACTTT.